Each of the 25 T cell receptor beta chains below was sequenced from the same sample in a study of lymphopenia after photon versus proton radiotherapy. TCRdb keeps only in-frame clones here, not all; method: immunoSEQ multiplex PCR. The profile shows around 70,000 clones, just over 90% of them singletons. The specimen was peripheral blood, collected from a patient treated with photon-based radiotherapy. All receptors derive from a woman in her seventies with pancreatic cancer.

The V and J genes are TRBV23-1 and TRBJ2-7, with TRBD2 as a possible D gene (5 bases). TRBV23-1 is an ORF, with its function uncertain. The CDR3 has 14 amino acids. V lost 10 bases to trimming and J lost 4 bases, with 20 bases between them. The CDR3 nucleotides are TGCGCCACCTACCCCGGAGAGGGTCTATACGAGCAGTACTTC. Protein sequence: CATYPGEGLYEQYF.

This clone was counted a single time. The chain uses TRBV7-3 and TRBJ1-5; no definite D call. CDR1 is SGHTA, CDR2 FQGTGA, per germline. The CDR3 covers 14 residues. V was trimmed by 6 bases and J by 2 bases, leaving 11 bases between them. Here the CDR3 DNA reads TGTGCCAGCAGTAGCGGGCACGGCAATCAGCCCCAGCATTTT. It specifies CASSSGHGNQPQHF.

This rearrangement joins TRBV13 to TRBJ2-3; D unresolved. The CDR3 totals 14 residues. Trimming cost V 2 bases and J 2 bases, with 8 bases left between them. Germline values: CDR1 PRHDT, CDR2 FYEKMQ (reference sequence). CDR3 nucleotides: TGTGCCAGCAGCTTAAGACTTGTCACAGATACGCAGTATTTT. Translation gives CASSLRLVTDTQYF.

The CDR3 nucleotides read TGTGCCAGTAGGTCAGAGCACTATGGCTACACCTTC. The encoded protein is CASRSEHYGYTF. V usage is TRBV19 and J usage is TRBJ1-2; no definite D call. The length of the CDR3 is 12 residues. V shed 6 bases and J shed 3 bases, with 8 bases lying between them. The V gene's germline CDR1 is LNHDA and CDR2 SQIVND (reference sequence).

The V and J genes are TRBV6-8 and TRBJ1-5, with no clear D. V shed 6 bases and J shed 2 bases, with 14 bases lying between them. The CDR3 sequence is 15 residues long. From germline, CDR1 is MNHGY and CDR2 SAAAGT. CDR3 protein: CASSPGLRGNQPQHF. In DNA, the CDR3 is TGTGCCAGCAGCCCTGGCCTGAGGGGCAATCAGCCCCAGCATTTT.

J is TRBJ2-7 and V is TRBV4-3, with 8 bases lining up with TRBD1. The CDR3 runs 18 residues. The germline V gene encodes CDR1 LGHNA and CDR2 YSLEER. V gave up 4 bases and J gave up 5 bases; unmatched junction bases: 19. CDR3 nucleotide sequence: TGCGCCAGCAGCCCGGAGGCGTCAGGGGGCATCAAACGGGACGAGCAGTACTTC. Translated: CASSPEASGGIKRDEQYF.

The rearrangement joins TRBV7-9 to TRBJ1-2; 8 nucleotides align to TRBD1. This CDR3 is built from 14 residues. The J segment lost 4 bases and the V segment lost 3 bases, leaving 4 bases of the junction unmatched. Germline V lookup: CDR1 SEHNR, CDR2 FQNEAQ (reference sequence). CDR3 nucleotide sequence: TGTGCCAGCAGCTTCGCAGGGACAGGCTATGGCTACACCTTC. This sequence encodes CASSFAGTGYGYTF. Full variable domain (outside the CDR3, taken from reference TRBV7-9 and TRBJ1-2): DTGVSQNPRHKITKRGQNVTFRCDPISEHNRLYWYRQTLGQGPEFLTYFQNEAQLEKSRLLSDRFSAERPKGSFSTLEIQRTEQGDSAMYLCASSFAGTGYGYTFGSGTRLTVV.

The chain has TRBV9 and TRBJ2-5; D perhaps matches TRBD2 (6 bases). CDR3 length equals 13 residues. V shed 2 bases and J shed 5 bases, with 10 bases lying between them. The V gene's germline CDR1 is SGDLS and CDR2 YYNGEE. The CDR3 coding sequence is TGTGCCAGCAGCGTTGGGGGGAGGGAGACCCAGTACTTC. Translating it yields CASSVGGRETQYF.

The CDR3 DNA reads TGTGCCAGCAGCTTAGGGGGAACCATGGGGGAGACCCAGTACTTC. This gives the protein CASSLGGTMGETQYF. The chain links TRBV7-3 to TRBJ2-5; D is perhaps TRBD1 or TRBD2 (5 bases each). Germline CDR1 is SGHTA and CDR2 is FQGTGA. CDR3 size: 15 residues. V shed 2 bases and J shed 5 bases, with 15 bases lying between them. The whole variable domain, filled in from reference TRBV7-3 and TRBJ2-5, reads GAGVSQTPSNKVTEKGKYVELRCDPISGHTALYWYRQSLGQGPEFLIYFQGTGAADDSGLPNDRFFAVRPEGSVSTLKIQRTERGDSAVYLCASSLGGTMGETQYFGPGTRLLVL.

J is TRBJ2-7 and V is TRBV12-5; D not certain. Germline V gene sequence: CDR1 LGHNT, CDR2 FRNRAP. V was trimmed by 1 base and J by 6 bases, leaving 7 bases between them. The CDR3 spans 12 residues. The CDR3 DNA reads as TGTGCTAGTGGTTTGGGTGGCTCCGAGCAGTACTTC. This codes for CASGLGGSEQYF.

The rearrangement uses TRBV13 and TRBJ2-3; D ambiguous. The CDR3 runs 17 residues. V was cut by 5 bases and J by 1 base, with 19 bases left in between. The germline CDR1 and CDR2 sequences are PRHDT and FYEKMQ (reference sequence). The CDR3 sequence: CASSLHEVGWGTDTQYF. The CDR3 region has the DNA TGTGCCAGCAGCCTCCATGAGGTAGGATGGGGCACAGATACGCAGTATTTT. The full variable domain, completed using reference TRBV13 and TRBJ2-3, is AAGVIQSPRHLIKEKRETATLKCYPIPRHDTVYWYQQGPGQDPQFLISFYEKMQSDKGSIPDRFSAQQFSDYHSELNMSSLELGDSALYFCASSLHEVGWGTDTQYFGPGTRLTVL.

This chain connects TRBV29-1 to TRBJ1-4; a weak D match, TRBD1 (5 bases). The germline V gene has CDR1 SQVTM and CDR2 ANQGSEA. The V and J ends lost 6 bases and 6 bases respectively, with 14 bases between them. The CDR3 sequence is 13 residues long. The CDR3 coding sequence is TGCAGCGTCCAACAGTCGGGGGATGAAAAACTGTTTTTT. Its protein is CSVQQSGDEKLFF. The full variable domain, completed using reference TRBV29-1 and TRBJ1-4, is SAVISQKPSRDICQRGTSLTIQCQVDSQVTMMFWYRQQPGQSLTLIATANQGSEATYESGFVIDKFPISRPNLTFSTLTVSNMSPEDSSIYLCSVQQSGDEKLFFGSGTQLSVL.

V usage is TRBV15 and J usage is TRBJ1-5, with TRBD1 as a possible D gene (5 bases). CDR1 and CDR2 from the germline V gene are LNHNV and YYDKDF (reference sequence). Between the trimmed V and J ends, which lost 0 bases and 3 bases, there was a span of 9 bases. There are 15 residues in the CDR3. CDR3 sequence (DNA): TGTGCCACCAGCAGAGATCCAGGGTTCAATCAGCCCCAGCATTTT. Its translation: CATSRDPGFNQPQHF.

This CDR3 is CASSLVGLAGVADTQYF. Written as DNA, the CDR3 is TGTGCCAGCAGCTTGGTAGGACTAGCGGGAGTTGCAGATACGCAGTATTTT. This chain joins TRBV5-6 and TRBJ2-3; 13 bases fit TRBD2. The CDR3 extends over 17 amino acids. Germline lookup yields CDR1 SGHDT and CDR2 YYEEEE. V shed 0 bases, J shed 4 bases, and the junction held 5 bases outside the gene matches.

This sequence joins TRBV7-8 and TRBJ2-3, with 11 bases lining up with TRBD2. Germline CDR1 SGHVS, CDR2 FQNEAQ. J was trimmed by 6 bases and V by 3 bases; bases with no gene match: 2. This CDR3 has 14 residues. CDR3 residues: CASSFSGREDTQYF. Here the CDR3 DNA reads TGTGCCAGCAGCTTTAGCGGGAGGGAGGATACGCAGTATTTT. The entire variable domain, with the rest obtained from reference TRBV7-8 and TRBJ2-3, is as follows: GAGVSQSPRYKVAKRGQDVALRCDPISGHVSLFWYQQALGQGPEFLTYFQNEAQLDKSGLPSDRFFAERPEGSVSTLKIQRTQQEDSAVYLCASSFSGREDTQYFGPGTRLTVL.

The rearrangement links TRBV5-6 to TRBJ1-5; D perhaps matches TRBD1 (6 bases). Trimming shortened V by 3 bases and J by 6 bases, and 16 bases separated the two germline ends. This CDR3 spans 15 amino acids. The V gene's germline CDR1 is SGHDT and CDR2 YYEEEE. The CDR3 sequence: CASSSGTPAGQPQHF. In DNA, the CDR3 is TGTGCCAGCAGCTCCGGGACACCCGCAGGTCAGCCCCAGCATTTT.

The V and J genes are TRBV5-6 and TRBJ2-2, with unresolved D. Trimming stripped 4 bases from V and 2 bases from J, with 18 bases between. The CDR3 spans 17 residues. Germline loops: CDR1 SGHDT, CDR2 YYEEEE. This CDR3 is CASSLTPQDANTGELFF. The CDR3 bases are TGTGCCAGCAGCCTCACGCCCCAGGACGCTAACACCGGGGAGCTGTTTTTT.

This chain connects TRBV11-2 to TRBJ2-5; TRBD2 might be the D (6 bases). This CDR3 comprises 15 residues. Germline lookup yields CDR1 SGHAT and CDR2 FQNNGV. V was shortened by 1 base and J by 1 base, with 10 bases between the two germline ends. In DNA form, the CDR3 reads TGTGCCAGCAGCTTAGCGGGAGTGGGCCAAGAGACCCAGTACTTC. Its protein product is CASSLAGVGQETQYF.

The chain joins TRBV5-1 to TRBJ2-7; 8 nucleotides align to TRBD1. Germline assignment: CDR1 SGHRS and CDR2 YFSETQ. With V trimmed by 0 bases and J by 4 bases, 6 bases remained unmatched. This CDR3 has 15 amino acids. The CDR3 reads CASSLDARGLYEQYF. As DNA, the CDR3 is TGCGCCAGCAGCTTGGACGCCAGGGGGCTTTACGAGCAGTACTTC.

J is TRBJ1-1 and V is TRBV7-9, with D unresolved. The ends were cut back, 7 bases at V and 0 bases at J, with 21 bases in the middle. The V gene's germline CDR1 is SEHNR and CDR2 FQNEAQ (reference sequence). The CDR3 loop spans 17 amino acids. The CDR3 spells CASTPMGGVNMNTEAFF. CDR3 nucleotide sequence: TGTGCCAGCACCCCCATGGGAGGAGTTAACATGAACACTGAAGCTTTCTTT. The full variable domain, in which reference TRBV7-9 and TRBJ1-1 provide the parts outside the CDR3, is DTGVSQNPRHKITKRGQNVTFRCDPISEHNRLYWYRQTLGQGPEFLTYFQNEAQLEKSRLLSDRFSAERPKGSFSTLEIQRTEQGDSAMYLCASTPMGGVNMNTEAFFGQGTRLTVV.

Only one count was recorded for this clone. This sequence joins TRBV5-1 and TRBJ2-3, with TRBD1 as a possible D gene (6 bases). The CDR3 is 14 residues long. V was trimmed by 7 bases and J by 2 bases, leaving 14 bases between them. CDR1 SGHRS and CDR2 YFSETQ come from the germline V gene. CDR3 sequence: CASGWQGNTDTQYF. CDR3 nucleotides: TGCGCCAGCGGTTGGCAGGGGAACACAGATACGCAGTATTTT. Full variable domain (outside the CDR3, taken from reference TRBV5-1 and TRBJ2-3): KAGVTQTPRYLIKTRGQQVTLSCSPISGHRSVSWYQQTPGQGLQFLFEYFSETQRNKGNFPGRFSGRQFSNSRSEMNVSTLELGDSALYLCASGWQGNTDTQYFGPGTRLTVL.

The chain has TRBV9 and TRBJ2-1; tentative D call: TRBD2 (5 bases). Looked up from germline, CDR1 is SGDLS and CDR2 is YYNGEE. The CDR3 sequence is 20 residues long. V was clipped by 3 bases and J by 4 bases, with 29 bases between them. The CDR3 sequence: CASSDRDVELQSVLYNEQFF. CDR3 coding DNA: TGTGCCAGCAGCGACCGGGATGTGGAGCTACAGAGTGTACTTTACAATGAGCAGTTCTTC.

The CDR3 DNA is TGTGCCAGCAGCTTTGGACTAGACAATGAGCAGTTCTTC. Translation gives CASSFGLDNEQFF. This chain connects TRBV7-2 to TRBJ2-1; 7 bases align to TRBD2. The germline V gene encodes CDR1 SGHTA and CDR2 FQGNSA. The CDR3 runs 13 residues. After removal of 3 bases from V and 5 bases from J, the junction contained 1 base not matched to a gene.

The chain uses TRBV28 and TRBJ2-1; D is uncertain. CDR1 is MDHEN and CDR2 is SYDVKM in the germline V gene. The CDR3 has 14 residues. V was shortened by 3 bases and J by 8 bases, with 14 bases between the two germline ends. CDR3 residues: CASSFNPTFHEQFF. The CDR3 nucleotides read TGTGCCAGCAGTTTTAACCCCACGTTCCATGAGCAGTTCTTC.

J is TRBJ2-5 and V is TRBV25-1; 8 positions match TRBD2. Per the germline V gene, CDR1 is MGHDK and CDR2 is SYGVNS. The CDR3 length is 14 residues. V shed 6 bases, J shed 7 bases, and the junction held 10 bases outside the gene matches. The CDR3 nucleotides are TGTGCCAGCAGAGGTCCGGGACTAGAGGGGACCCAGTACTTC. Translation: CASRGPGLEGTQYF. The entire variable domain, with the rest obtained from reference TRBV25-1 and TRBJ2-5, is as follows: EADIYQTPRYLVIGTGKKITLECSQTMGHDKMYWYQQDPGMELHLIHYSYGVNSTEKGDLSSESTVSRIRTEHFPLTLESARPSHTSQYLCASRGPGLEGTQYFGPGTRLLVL.